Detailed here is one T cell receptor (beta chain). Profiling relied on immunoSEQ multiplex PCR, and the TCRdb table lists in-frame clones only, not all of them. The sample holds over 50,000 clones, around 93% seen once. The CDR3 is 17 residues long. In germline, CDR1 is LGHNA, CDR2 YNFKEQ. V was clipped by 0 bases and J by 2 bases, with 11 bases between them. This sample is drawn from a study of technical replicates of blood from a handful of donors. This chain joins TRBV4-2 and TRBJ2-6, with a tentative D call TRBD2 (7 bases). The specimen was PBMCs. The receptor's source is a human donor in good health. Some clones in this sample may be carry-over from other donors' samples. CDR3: CASSQDWGGAGANVLTF. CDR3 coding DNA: TGTGCCAGCAGCCAAGATTGGGGGGGCGCTGGGGCCAACGTCCTGACTTTC.